These 2 T cell receptor beta chains originate from one sample sequenced in a study of OX40 agonist ivuxolimab in advanced cancers. The library was obtained by the immunoSEQ multiplex PCR assay. Not all clones reach the TCRdb copy of this immuneACCESS table, which keeps in-frame sequences only. Checked studies attribute under half of the gap to unresolved V genes and leave the rest unexplained. The sample table holds some 86,000 clones, of which about 92% were seen once. Clones ranked in the top ten supply 0.33% of the sample. Sample: CD4+ or CD8+ T cells sorted from blood, taken in a trial of the OX40 agonist ivuxolimab. These receptors all stem from an adult with an advanced solid tumor such as melanoma, head and neck, liver or kidney cancer.

The rearrangement uses TRBV30 and TRBJ1-5; the D gene is possibly TRBD1 (5 bases). In germline, CDR1 is GTSNPN, CDR2 SVGIG (reference sequence). The CDR3 has 16 amino acids. V lost 1 base, J lost 7 bases, and 20 bases lay in between. CDR3 loop: CAWSGGNLGGGQPQHF. Written as DNA, the CDR3 is TGTGCCTGGAGTGGAGGGAATCTTGGGGGGGGGCAGCCCCAGCATTTT.

V usage is TRBV5-4 and J usage is TRBJ1-3; the D is unclear. Trimming removed 4 bases at V and 0 bases at J, with 5 bases between. This CDR3 spans 13 amino acids. Germline assignment: CDR1 SGHNT and CDR2 YYREEE (reference sequence). DNA of the CDR3: TGTGCCAGCAGCCAAATCTCTGGAAACACCATATATTTT. Encoded protein: CASSQISGNTIYF. Looking up the rest from reference TRBV5-4 and TRBJ1-3 gives the full variable domain: ETGVTQSPTHLIKTRGQQVTLRCSSQSGHNTVSWYQQALGQGPQFIFQYYREEENGRGNFPPRFSGLQFPNYSSELNVNALELDDSALYLCASSQISGNTIYFGEGSWLTVV.